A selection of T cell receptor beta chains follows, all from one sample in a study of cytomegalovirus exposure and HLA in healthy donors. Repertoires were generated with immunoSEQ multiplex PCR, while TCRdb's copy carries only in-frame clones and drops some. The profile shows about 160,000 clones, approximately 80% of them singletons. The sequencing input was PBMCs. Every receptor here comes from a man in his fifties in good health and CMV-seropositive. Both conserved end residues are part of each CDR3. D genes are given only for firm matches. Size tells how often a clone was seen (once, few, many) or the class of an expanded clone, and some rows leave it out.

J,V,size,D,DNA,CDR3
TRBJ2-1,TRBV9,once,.,TGTGCCAGCAGCGTGTCCCTGGGACACCGGGATGAGCAGTTCTTC,CASSVSLGHRDEQFF
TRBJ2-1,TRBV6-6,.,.,TGTGCCAGCAGTTACTCTCCGCGGGGCTCCTACAATGAGCAGTTCTTC,CASSYSPRGSYNEQFF
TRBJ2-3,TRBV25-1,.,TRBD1,TGTGCCAGCACCTACAGGGGGCGGTCAGATACGCAGTATTTT,CASTYRGRSDTQYF
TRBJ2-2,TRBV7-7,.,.,TGTGCCAGCAGCTTAGGGGGCCCGGGCACCGGGGAGCTGTTTTTT,CASSLGGPGTGELFF
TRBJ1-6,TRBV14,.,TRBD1,TGTGCCAGCAGCCAAGATGTTGTGTCGGGACAGGGGGGGAGCTCCTATAATTCACCCCTCCACTTT,CASSQDVVSGQGGSSYNSPLHF
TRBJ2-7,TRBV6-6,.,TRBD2,TGTGCCAGCAGCTTGACTAGCGGGGGGTCTTTCGAGCAGTACTTC,CASSLTSGGSFEQYF
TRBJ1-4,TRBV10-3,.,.,TGTGCCATCAGTGAGGAGGATAATGAAAAACTGTTTTTT,CAISEEDNEKLFF
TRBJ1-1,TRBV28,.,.,TGTGCCAGCAGTCCGAGGTCCATGAACACTGAAGCTTTCTTT,CASSPRSMNTEAFF
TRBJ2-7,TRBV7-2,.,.,TGTGCCAGCAGCTTAGAAGCTATGGGGGCAGGGGGGCACGAGCAGTACTTC,CASSLEAMGAGGHEQYF
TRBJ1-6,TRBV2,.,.,TGTGCCAGCAGCGCGACAAATTCACCCCTCCACTTT,CASSATNSPLHF
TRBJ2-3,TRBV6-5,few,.,TGTGCCAGCAGCTTCCACCTGGCATTTGATACGCAGTATTTT,CASSFHLAFDTQYF
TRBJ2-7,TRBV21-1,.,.,TGTGCCAGCATAAGGCCAACTAATTACGAGCAGTACTTC,CASIRPTNYEQYF
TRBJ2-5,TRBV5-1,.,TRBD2,TGCGCCAGCAGCTTGGGGACTAGCGGGGGCAGTGAGACCCAGTACTTC,CASSLGTSGGSETQYF
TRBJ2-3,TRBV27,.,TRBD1,TGTGCCAGCAGTATCTACAGGGGGACAGATACGCAGTATTTT,CASSIYRGTDTQYF
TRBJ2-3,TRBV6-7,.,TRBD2,TGTGCCAGCAGTTATAAGGTGAGGGCTAGCGGGGTCACAGATACGCAGTATTTT,CASSYKVRASGVTDTQYF
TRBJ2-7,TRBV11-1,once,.,TGTGCCAGCAGCGCGAGCGACGAGCAGTACTTC,CASSASDEQYF
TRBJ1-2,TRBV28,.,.,TGTGCCAGCAGTTTCTCGCAGGGGCAAAACTATGGCTACACCTTC,CASSFSQGQNYGYTF
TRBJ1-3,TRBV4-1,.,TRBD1,TGCGCCAGCAGCCAAGATGGGGACAGTTCTGGAAACACCATATATTTT,CASSQDGDSSGNTIYF
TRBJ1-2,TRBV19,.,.,TGTGCCAGTAAATTGGCCGATCGAGGGAACTATGGCTACACCTTC,CASKLADRGNYGYTF
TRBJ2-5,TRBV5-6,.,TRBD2,TGTGCCAGCAGCTGGGGGGGGGAGGAGACCCAGTACTTC,CASSWGGEETQYF
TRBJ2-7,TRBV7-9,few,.,TGTGCCAGCAGACCCGACAACTACGAGCAGTACTTC,CASRPDNYEQYF
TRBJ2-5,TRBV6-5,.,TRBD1,TGTGCCAGCAGCCAGGACAGGGGGCTTGGGGAGACCCAGTACTTC,CASSQDRGLGETQYF
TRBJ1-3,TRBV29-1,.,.,TGCAGCGTTGGCCGGGACTCTGGAAACACCATATATTTT,CSVGRDSGNTIYF
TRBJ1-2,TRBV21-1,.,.,TGTGCCAGCAGCAAGGGGGGGGGACTGACGCCTTGTGGCTATGGCTACACCTTC,CASSKGGGLTPCGYGYTF
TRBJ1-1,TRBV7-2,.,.,TGTGCCAGCAGGACCGGCGCAGGGGAGTCTGAAGCTTTCTTT,CASRTGAGESEAFF
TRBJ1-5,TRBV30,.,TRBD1,TGTGCCTGGAGCTGGACAGGGACTAGCAATCAGCCCCAGCATTTT,CAWSWTGTSNQPQHF
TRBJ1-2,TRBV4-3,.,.,TGCGCCAGCAGCCAAGATGTAGGCAGGGAGGCCTATGGCTACACCTTC,CASSQDVGREAYGYTF
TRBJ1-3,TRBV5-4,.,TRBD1,TGTGCCAGCAGCCTGGACAGGGTCGGTGGAAACACCATATATTTT,CASSLDRVGGNTIYF
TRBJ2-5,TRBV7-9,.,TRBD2,TGTGCCAGCAGCTTCAGCGGGGCGTACCAAGAGACCCAGTACTTC,CASSFSGAYQETQYF
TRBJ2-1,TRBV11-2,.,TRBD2,TGTGCCAGCAGCTCCCTTAGCGGGGCGGGGTCTAATGAGCAGTTCTTC,CASSSLSGAGSNEQFF
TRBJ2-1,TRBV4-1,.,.,TGCGCCAGCAGCCAAATCTACCGACACGATGAGCAGTTCTTC,CASSQIYRHDEQFF
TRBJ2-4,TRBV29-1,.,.,TGCAGCGAGATAGCGAGACTAGCCAAAAACATTCAGTACTTC,CSEIARLAKNIQYF
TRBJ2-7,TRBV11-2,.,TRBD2,TGTGCCAGCAGCTTGACTAGCGGGACGGGCGAGCAGTACTTC,CASSLTSGTGEQYF
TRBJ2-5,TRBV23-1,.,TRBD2,TGCGCCAGCAGTCAATCCACCCCGGGACTAGCGGGGGACCAAGGCATCAAAGAGACCCAGTACTTC,CASSQSTPGLAGDQGIKETQYF
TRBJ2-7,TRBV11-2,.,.,TGTGCCAGCAGCTTAGGTACAGGGCGCTCCTACGAGCAGTACTTC,CASSLGTGRSYEQYF
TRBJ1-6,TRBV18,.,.,TGTGCCAGCTCACAGGAGAGCTCCTATAATTCACCCCTCCACTTT,CASSQESSYNSPLHF
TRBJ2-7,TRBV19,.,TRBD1,TGTGCCAGTAGTATGGGGGACAGGGGGGCCTCCTACGAGCAGTACTTC,CASSMGDRGASYEQYF
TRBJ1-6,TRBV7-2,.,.,TGTGCCAGCAGCCTAGGGAGCGGAAATAATTCACCCCTCCACTTT,CASSLGSGNNSPLHF
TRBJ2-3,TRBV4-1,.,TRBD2,TGCGCCAGCAGTCTAGCGGGGGGGCAGGGAGATACGCAGTATTTT,CASSLAGGQGDTQYF
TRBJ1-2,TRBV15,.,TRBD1,TGTGCCACCAGCAGAACTACAGGGGGCGGGTATTATGGCTACACCTTC,CATSRTTGGGYYGYTF
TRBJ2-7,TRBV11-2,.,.,TGTGCCAGCAGCTTCCTGACAGGTTCCTACGAGCAGTACTTC,CASSFLTGSYEQYF
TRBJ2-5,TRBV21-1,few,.,TGTGCCAGCAGGCCTGGGGGCGGGGGGGCGTGTGAGACCCAGTACTTC,CASRPGGGGACETQYF
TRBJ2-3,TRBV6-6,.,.,TGTGCCAGCAGTTACGGTACAGGGGCGGGGAGTACGCAGTATTTT,CASSYGTGAGSTQYF
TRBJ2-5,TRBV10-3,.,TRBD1,TGTGCCATCAGTGCACAGGGGGGTAGGGAGACCCAGTACTTC,CAISAQGGRETQYF
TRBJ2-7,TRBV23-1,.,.,TGCGCCAGCAGTCAGAGGACTAGGGGGGCACTCGGCGGCGAGCAGTACTTC,CASSQRTRGALGGEQYF
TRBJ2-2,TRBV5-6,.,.,TGTGCCAGCAGCTTGGGAGGGACGAACACCGGGGAGCTGTTTTTT,CASSLGGTNTGELFF
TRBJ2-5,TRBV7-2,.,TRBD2,TGTGCCAGCAGCTTAAATGTGGGGGGGCAAGAGACCCAGTACTTC,CASSLNVGGQETQYF
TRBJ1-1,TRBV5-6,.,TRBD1,TGTGCCAGCAGCTCGCTGGGGGACAGGGTCACTGAAGCTTTCTTT,CASSSLGDRVTEAFF
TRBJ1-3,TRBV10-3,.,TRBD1,TGTGCCATGAGAACGGGACAGGGAGTCTCTGGAAACACCATATATTTT,CAMRTGQGVSGNTIYF
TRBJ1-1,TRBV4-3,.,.,TGCGCCAGCAGCCATGGACACACCACTGAAGCTTTCTTT,CASSHGHTTEAFF
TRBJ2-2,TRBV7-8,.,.,TGTGCCAGCAGCGAAACGACAGGAGAACCGAACACCGGGGAGCTGTTTTTT,CASSETTGEPNTGELFF